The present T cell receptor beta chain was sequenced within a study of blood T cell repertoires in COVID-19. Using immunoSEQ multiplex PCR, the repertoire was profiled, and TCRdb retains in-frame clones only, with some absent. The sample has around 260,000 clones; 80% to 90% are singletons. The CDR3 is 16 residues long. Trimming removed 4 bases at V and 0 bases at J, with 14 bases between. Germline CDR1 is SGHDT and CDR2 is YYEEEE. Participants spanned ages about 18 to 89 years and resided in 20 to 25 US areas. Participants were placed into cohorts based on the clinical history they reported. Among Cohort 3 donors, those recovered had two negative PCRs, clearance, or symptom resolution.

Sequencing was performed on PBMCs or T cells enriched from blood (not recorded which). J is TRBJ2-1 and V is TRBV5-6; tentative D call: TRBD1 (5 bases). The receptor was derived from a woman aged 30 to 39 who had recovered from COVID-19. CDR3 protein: CASSPQGPSSYNEQFF. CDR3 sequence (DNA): TGTGCCAGCAGCCCGCAGGGCCCCAGCTCCTACAATGAGCAGTTCTTC. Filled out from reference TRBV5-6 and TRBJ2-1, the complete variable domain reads DAGVTQSPTHLIKTRGQQVTLRCSPKSGHDTVSWYQQALGQGPQFIFQYYEEEERQRGNFPDRFSGHQFPNYSSELNVNALLLGDSALYLCASSPQGPSSYNEQFFGPGTRLTVL.